This TCR beta chain was retrieved from a study of blood T cell repertoires in COVID-19. Looking at the study overall: Sample material is recorded as cDNA or gDNA derived from T cells, B-cell-depleted T cells, or PBMCs.

The V end lost 7 bases, the J end lost 6 bases, and 13 bases lay between the germline ends. Per germline, CDR1 SGHDT and CDR2 YYEEEE. The CDR3 contains 12 residues. Libraries were prepared by immunoSEQ multiplex PCR; TCRdb keeps only in-frame clonotypes and omits some of them. The sample records 31,000 or so clones, 75% to 90% being singletons. The sequenced sample consisted of peripheral blood. The chain couples TRBV5-6 to TRBJ1-2; weak D call: TRBD1 (6 bases). The sequence was collected from a man aged 80 or over with acute or convalescent COVID-19. The DNA of the CDR3 is TGTGCCAGCTGTCACAGGGATAATGGCTACACCTTC. This encodes CASCHRDNGYTF.